The clone carrying this T cell receptor (beta chain) was observed a few times. These data originate in a study of beta chain features in type 1 diabetes. Since all of the isolated RNA was reverse transcribed, expressed TCRB transcripts were what got sequenced. Data came from immunoSEQ multiplex PCR; TCRdb stores just in-frame clones and leaves some out. The sample includes under 250,000 clones, around 26% seen only once; the top ten take more than 3%. Germline CDR1 LGHNT, CDR2 FRNRAP. The length of the CDR3 is 12 residues. Trimming shortened V by 6 bases and J by 2 bases, and 6 bases separated the two germline ends.

The sequencing input was central memory CD4+ T cells from blood. This clonotype was sampled from a man aged 30 to 45 in good health. This chain connects TRBV12-5 to TRBJ2-3; D unclear. The chain's CDR3 is CASGGYTDTQYF. The CDR3 DNA sequence: TGTGCTAGTGGGGGCTACACAGATACGCAGTATTTT. Filled out from reference TRBV12-5 and TRBJ2-3, the complete variable domain reads DARVTQTPRHKVTEMGQEVTMRCQPILGHNTVFWYRQTMMQGLELLAYFRNRAPLDDSGMPKDRFSAEMPDATLATLKIQPSEPRDSAVYFCASGGYTDTQYFGPGTRLTVL.